The clone carrying this T cell receptor (beta chain) was recorded only once. The data originate from a study of blood T cell repertoires in COVID-19. On the study more broadly: T cells, B-cell-depleted T cells, or PBMCs supplied cDNA or gDNA.

V shed 1 base and J 5 bases; nucleotides not matched to a gene: 4. CDR1 is SGHRS and CDR2 is YFSETQ in the germline V gene. The CDR3 is 15 amino acids. Profiling relied on immunoSEQ multiplex PCR, and the TCRdb table lists in-frame clones only, not all of them. Among 190,000 or so clones listed, around 92% were seen once. Recruitment covered over 20 US areas and drew participants whose ages spanned roughly 18 to 100 years. What was sequenced was PBMCs or T cells enriched from blood (not recorded which). The J gene is TRBJ2-1, the V gene TRBV5-1, with TRBD2 matching 9 bases. This sequence was found in a woman aged 18-29 years who had recovered from COVID-19. The CDR3: CASSLQSSGNNEQFF. The CDR3 nucleotides read TGCGCCAGCAGCTTGCAGTCTAGCGGGAACAATGAGCAGTTCTTC. Together with reference TRBV5-1 and TRBJ2-1, the CDR3 gives the full variable domain: KAGVTQTPRYLIKTRGQQVTLSCSPISGHRSVSWYQQTPGQGLQFLFEYFSETQRNKGNFPGRFSGRQFSNSRSEMNVSTLELGDSALYLCASSLQSSGNNEQFFGPGTRLTVL.